Reported below is one T cell receptor (beta chain). The antigen remains undetermined. Using immunoSEQ multiplex PCR, the repertoire was profiled, and TCRdb retains in-frame clones only, with some absent. The table records 90,000 to 120,000 clones, around 90% of them present only once. The sample is drawn from a study of T cell responses to AZD1222 COVID-19 vaccine. Whole-study findings and limits: Only a handful of individuals given AZD1222 were seropositive at baseline. Recipients of two AZD1222 doses showed rising Spike-specific TCR breadth and depth. Nearly half of spike-specific TCRs reportedly target unmutated variant regions.

The sequencing used peripheral blood, collected 28 days after the second AZD1222 dose. This sequence originates from an adult who received the AZD1222 COVID-19 vaccine.

The CDR3 loop is CASSPRTGGLNTEAFF. Here the CDR3 DNA reads TGTGCCAGTAGTCCCCGGACAGGGGGCCTGAACACTGAAGCTTTCTTT. The rearrangement links TRBV19 to TRBJ1-1, with 11 nucleotides matching TRBD1. The V gene's germline CDR1 is LNHDA and CDR2 SQIVND (reference sequence). Losses at the gene ends were 5 bases for V and 0 bases for J; bases not matched to a gene: 5. This CDR3 has 16 residues.